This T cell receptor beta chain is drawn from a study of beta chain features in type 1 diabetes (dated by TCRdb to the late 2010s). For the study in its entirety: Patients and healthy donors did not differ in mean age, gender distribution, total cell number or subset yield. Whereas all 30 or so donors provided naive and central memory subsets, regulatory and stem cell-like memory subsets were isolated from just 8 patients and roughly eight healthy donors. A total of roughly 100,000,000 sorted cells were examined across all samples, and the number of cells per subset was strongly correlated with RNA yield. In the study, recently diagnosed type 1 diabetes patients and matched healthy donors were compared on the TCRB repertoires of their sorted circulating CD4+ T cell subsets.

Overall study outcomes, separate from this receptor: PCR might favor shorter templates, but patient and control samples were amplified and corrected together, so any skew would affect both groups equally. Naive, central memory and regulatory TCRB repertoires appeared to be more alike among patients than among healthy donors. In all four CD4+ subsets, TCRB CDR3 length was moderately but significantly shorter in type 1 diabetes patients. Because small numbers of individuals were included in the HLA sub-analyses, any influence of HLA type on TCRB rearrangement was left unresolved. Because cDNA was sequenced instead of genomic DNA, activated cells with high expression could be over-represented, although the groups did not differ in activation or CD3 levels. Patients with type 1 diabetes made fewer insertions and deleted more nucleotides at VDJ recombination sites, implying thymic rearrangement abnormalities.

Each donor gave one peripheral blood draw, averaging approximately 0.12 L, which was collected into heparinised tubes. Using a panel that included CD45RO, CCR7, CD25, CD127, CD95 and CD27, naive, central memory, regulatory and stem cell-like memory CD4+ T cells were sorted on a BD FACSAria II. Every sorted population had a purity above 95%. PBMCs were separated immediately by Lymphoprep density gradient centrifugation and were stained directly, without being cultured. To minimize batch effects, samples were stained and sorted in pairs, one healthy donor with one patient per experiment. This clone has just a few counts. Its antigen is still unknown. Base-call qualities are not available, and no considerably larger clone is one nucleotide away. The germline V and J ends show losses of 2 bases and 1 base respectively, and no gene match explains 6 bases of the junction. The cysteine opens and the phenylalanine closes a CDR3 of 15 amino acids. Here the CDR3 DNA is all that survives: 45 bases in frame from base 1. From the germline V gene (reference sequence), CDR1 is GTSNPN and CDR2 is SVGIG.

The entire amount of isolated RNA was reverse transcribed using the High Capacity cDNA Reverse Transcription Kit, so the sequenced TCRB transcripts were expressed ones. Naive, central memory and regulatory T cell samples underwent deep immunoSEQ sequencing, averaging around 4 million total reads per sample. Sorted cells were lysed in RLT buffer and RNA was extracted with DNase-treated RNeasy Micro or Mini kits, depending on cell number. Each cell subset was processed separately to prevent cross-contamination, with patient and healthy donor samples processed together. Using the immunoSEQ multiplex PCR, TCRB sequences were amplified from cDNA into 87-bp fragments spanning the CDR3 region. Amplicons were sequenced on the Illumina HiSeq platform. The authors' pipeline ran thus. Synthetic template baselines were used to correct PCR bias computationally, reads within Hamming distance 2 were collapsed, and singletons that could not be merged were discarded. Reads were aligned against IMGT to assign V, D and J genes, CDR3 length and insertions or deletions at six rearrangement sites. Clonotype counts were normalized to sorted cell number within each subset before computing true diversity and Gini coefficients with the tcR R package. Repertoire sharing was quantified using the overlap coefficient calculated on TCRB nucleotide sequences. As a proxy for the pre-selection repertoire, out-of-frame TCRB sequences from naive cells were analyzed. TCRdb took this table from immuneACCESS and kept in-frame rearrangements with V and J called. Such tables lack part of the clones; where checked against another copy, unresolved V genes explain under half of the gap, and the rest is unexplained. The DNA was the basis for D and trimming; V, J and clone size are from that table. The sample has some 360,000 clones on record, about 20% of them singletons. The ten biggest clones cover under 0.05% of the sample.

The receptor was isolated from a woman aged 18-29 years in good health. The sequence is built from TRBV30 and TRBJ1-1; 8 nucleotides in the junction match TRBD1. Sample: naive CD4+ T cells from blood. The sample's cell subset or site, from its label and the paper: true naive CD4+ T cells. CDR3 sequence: CAWSPWTGPNTEAFF. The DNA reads TGTGCCTGGAGTCCTTGGACAGGGCCGAACACTGAAGCTTTCTTT.